The next 25 T cell receptor beta chains were all read from a single sample in a study of cytomegalovirus exposure and HLA in healthy donors (dated by TCRdb to the late 2010s). The library relied on the immunoSEQ multiplex PCR assay. For the multiplex PCR, a mixture combining 60 forward primers for TCR Vbeta segments and 13 reverse primers for TCR Jbeta segments was used. TCRdb obtained this table from immuneACCESS and retained in-frame rearrangements with V and J assigned. These tables miss some clones; where compared with another copy, unresolved V genes account for less than half of the shortfall, and the remainder is unexplained. In this sample the table shows 150,000 to 200,000 clones, 75% to 85% of which occur a single time. The top ten constitute about 0.63% of the sample. Source material: PBMCs. These receptors originate from a boy aged 10-17 years in good health and CMV-seronegative.

The chain has TRBV27 and TRBJ2-1, with D possibly TRBD2 on 5 matching bases. V lost 4 bases to trimming and J lost 8 bases, with 6 bases between them. CDR3 length: 11 residues. Germline assignment: CDR1 MNHEY and CDR2 SMNVEV (reference sequence). In DNA, the CDR3 is TGTGCCAGCAGTTGGGGAGATGAGCAGTTCTTC. It encodes CASSWGDEQFF.

As regards this clone: This CDR3 is also generated by other DNA sequences in the sample. The CDR3 is CAWSVAGGTYEQYF. The DNA of the CDR3 is TGTGCCTGGAGTGTAGCAGGGGGCACCTACGAGCAGTACTTC. The rearrangement uses TRBV30 and TRBJ2-7; TRBD1 aligns across 8 bases. After removal of 0 bases from V and 2 bases from J, the junction contained 3 bases not matched to a gene. CDR1 and CDR2 from the germline V gene are GTSNPN and SVGIG (reference sequence). This CDR3 comprises 14 residues. Combining the CDR3 with reference TRBV30 and TRBJ2-7 gives the whole variable domain SQTIHQWPATLVQPVGSPLSLECTVEGTSNPNLYWYRQAAGRGLQLLFYSVGIGQISSEVPQNLSASRPQDRQFILSSKKLLLSDSGFYLCAWSVAGGTYEQYFGPGTRLTVT.

This rearrangement joins TRBV5-4 to TRBJ1-2; TRBD1 agrees at 11 bases. Germline-derived CDR1 and CDR2 are SGHNT and YYREEE (reference sequence). The CDR3 has 16 amino acids. The trim removed 0 bases at V and 4 bases at J, leaving 5 bases unmatched. As DNA, the CDR3 is TGTGCCAGCAGCTTGGGGACAGGGGGCGAAGGCTATGGCTACACCTTC. It specifies CASSLGTGGEGYGYTF. Together with reference TRBV5-4 and TRBJ1-2, the CDR3 gives the full variable domain: ETGVTQSPTHLIKTRGQQVTLRCSSQSGHNTVSWYQQALGQGPQFIFQYYREEENGRGNFPPRFSGLQFPNYSSELNVNALELDDSALYLCASSLGTGGEGYGYTFGSGTRLTVV.

The chain couples TRBV19 to TRBJ1-1, with no clear D. V shed 6 bases and J shed 5 bases, with 7 bases lying between them. The CDR3 covers 11 residues. Germline V CDR1 and CDR2: LNHDA, SQIVND (reference sequence). The DNA for the CDR3 is TGTGCCAGTAGCGCCGGGACTGAAGCTTTCTTT. Translating gives CASSAGTEAFF.

The chain combines TRBV19 with TRBJ1-3; 7 nucleotides align to TRBD1. The CDR3 is 14 residues long. V lost 5 bases, J lost 2 bases, and 3 bases stayed unmatched. The germline CDR1 and CDR2 sequences are LNHDA and SQIVND (reference sequence). The CDR3 here is CASSGGTAGNTIYF. CDR3 nucleotides: TGTGCCAGTAGTGGAGGGACAGCTGGAAACACCATATATTTT.

This chain links TRBV10-1 with TRBJ2-6, with D perhaps matching TRBD1 (5 bases). The CDR3 is 16 amino acids. V dropped 4 bases and J dropped 0 bases, with 10 bases sitting between them. Germline CDR1 and CDR2: WNHNN and SYGVQD (reference sequence). The CDR3: CASSGQTSSGANVLTF. For the CDR3, the DNA is TGCGCCAGCAGTGGACAGACCTCCTCTGGGGCCAACGTCCTGACTTTC.

This chain connects TRBV5-1 to TRBJ1-4; perhaps TRBD1 as D (6 bases). The germline V gene encodes CDR1 SGHRS and CDR2 YFSETQ. The CDR3 covers 18 residues. V was clipped by 0 bases and J by 4 bases, with 19 bases between them. The DNA of the CDR3 is TGCGCCAGCAGCTTGGTACTTAGCACGGAAGGGGGTAATGAAAAACTGTTTTTT. Translated, it gives CASSLVLSTEGGNEKLFF.

The chain has TRBV10-1 and TRBJ2-1, with D tentatively TRBD2 (6 bases). The V end lost 2 bases, the J end lost 7 bases, and 6 bases lay between the germline ends. The CDR3 is 12 residues long. Per germline, CDR1 WNHNN and CDR2 SYGVQD (reference sequence). The CDR3 bases are TGCGCCAGCAGTGAGGGGGGGAATGAGCAGTTCTTC. This translates into CASSEGGNEQFF.

This clone was recorded a few times. This sequence joins TRBV7-2 and TRBJ2-7; 12 bases match TRBD2. V trimming: 5 bases; J trimming: 5 bases; junction bases outside the gene matches: 4. Looked up from germline, CDR1 is SGHTA and CDR2 is FQGNSA. The CDR3 extends over 14 amino acids. The CDR3 is CASSRTSGRNEQYF. The DNA of the CDR3 is TGTGCCAGCAGCCGAACTAGCGGGAGGAACGAGCAGTACTTC.

In this sample, this clone turned up a few times. The chain has TRBV14 and TRBJ1-3, with a tentative D call TRBD1 (5 bases). The germline V and J ends were trimmed by 0 bases and 0 bases, with 9 bases remaining between them. Germline V gives CDR1 SGHDN, CDR2 FVKESK. The CDR3 covers 16 residues. The CDR3: CASSQDDSRSGNTIYF. The CDR3 nucleotides are TGTGCCAGCAGCCAAGATGACAGTCGCTCTGGAAACACCATATATTTT.

This clone was seen a few times. V gene TRBV27 combines with J gene TRBJ1-2; D is ambiguous. The ends were cut back, 2 bases at V and 8 bases at J, with 9 bases in the middle. Germline loops: CDR1 MNHEY, CDR2 SMNVEV (reference sequence). This CDR3 contains 12 residues. The CDR3 DNA follows: TGTGCCAGCAGTTTAAGCGGGATGGGCTACACCTTC. Encoded protein: CASSLSGMGYTF.

This chain uses TRBV9 with TRBJ1-2; 7 positions agree with TRBD1. The CDR3 loop spans 13 amino acids. V shed 6 bases, J shed 4 bases, and the junction held 6 bases outside the gene matches. Germline CDR1 SGDLS, CDR2 YYNGEE. CDR3 DNA sequence: TGTGCCAGCACCCCACAGGGGTCCTATGGCTACACCTTC. Protein sequence: CASTPQGSYGYTF.

The chain has TRBV5-1 and TRBJ2-6; no clear D. Germline V gene lookup returns CDR1 SGHRS and CDR2 YFSETQ. The V end lost 4 bases, the J end lost 0 bases, and 11 bases lay between the germline ends. The CDR3 is 16 amino acids. The CDR3 sequence is CASSGAVASGANVLTF. The CDR3 bases are TGCGCCAGCAGCGGCGCAGTAGCCTCTGGGGCCAACGTCCTGACTTTC.

This clone has more than one count but fewer than ten. The chain joins TRBV7-9 to TRBJ1-2; 9 positions agree with TRBD1. The germline CDR1 and CDR2 sequences are SEHNR and FQNEAQ (reference sequence). The CDR3 totals 16 residues. The V segment lost 5 bases and the J segment 4 bases; nucleotides outside the gene matches: 11. This chain's CDR3 is CASSHTNRDRAYGYTF. CDR3 nucleotide sequence: TGTGCCAGCAGCCATACCAACCGGGACAGGGCCTATGGCTACACCTTC.

The rearrangement joins TRBV29-1 to TRBJ2-2, with 8 bases lining up with TRBD1. Germline assignment: CDR1 SQVTM and CDR2 ANQGSEA. The trim removed 6 bases at V and 8 bases at J, leaving 8 bases unmatched. The CDR3 contains 13 residues. CDR3: CSVITQGGGELFF. The DNA for the CDR3 is TGCAGCGTGATTACACAGGGGGGTGGGGAGCTGTTTTTT.

DNA for the CDR3: TGTGCCAGCACCCAGAGGAGGCGGGGGGGGGATGAGCAGTTCTTC. The encoded protein is CASTQRRRGGDEQFF. V usage is TRBV5-8 and J usage is TRBJ2-1, with 9 bases identical to TRBD2. CDR3 size: 15 residues. Germline V CDR1 and CDR2: SGHTS, YDEGEE. Unmatched junction bases numbered 12, after V lost 6 bases and J lost 8 bases.

J is TRBJ1-1 and V is TRBV7-9; D gene uncertain. From germline, CDR1 is SEHNR and CDR2 FQNEAQ (reference sequence). The CDR3 loop spans 13 amino acids. V was trimmed by 6 bases and J by 10 bases, leaving 18 bases between them. The chain's CDR3 is CASSPLGEGRAFF. As DNA, the CDR3 is TGTGCCAGCAGTCCTCTGGGCGAGGGTCGAGCTTTCTTT. The full variable domain, completed using reference TRBV7-9 and TRBJ1-1, is DTGVSQNPRHKITKRGQNVTFRCDPISEHNRLYWYRQTLGQGPEFLTYFQNEAQLEKSRLLSDRFSAERPKGSFSTLEIQRTEQGDSAMYLCASSPLGEGRAFFGQGTRLTVV.

The chain carries TRBV30 and TRBJ2-1; D gene uncertain. From germline, CDR1 is GTSNPN and CDR2 SVGIG (reference sequence). V lost 3 bases, J lost 3 bases, and 15 bases lay in between. The CDR3 runs 15 residues. The CDR3 DNA is TGTGCCTGGAGGGCGCACTATACATTCTACAATGAGCAGTTCTTC. Protein: CAWRAHYTFYNEQFF.

This clone was observed once. The chain employs TRBV6-6 and TRBJ1-5; possibly TRBD1 for D (5 bases). V lost 0 bases to trimming and J lost 7 bases, with 13 bases between them. Germline V gives CDR1 MNHNY, CDR2 SVGAGI (reference sequence). CDR3 size: 15 residues. CDR3 region: CASSYSDLSGQPQHF. CDR3 sequence (DNA): TGTGCCAGCAGTTACTCGGATCTTTCAGGGCAGCCCCAGCATTTT.

V usage is TRBV7-8 and J usage is TRBJ2-7; 9 bases are a match to TRBD2. V shed 5 bases, J shed 3 bases, and the junction held 8 bases outside the gene matches. CDR1 is SGHVS and CDR2 is FQNEAQ in the germline V gene. CDR3 length: 15 residues. The DNA of the CDR3 is TGTGCCAGCAGCCTAACCGGGACTAGCCTCTACGAGCAGTACTTC. Its protein is CASSLTGTSLYEQYF. The whole variable domain, remainder taken from reference TRBV7-8 and TRBJ2-7, is GAGVSQSPRYKVAKRGQDVALRCDPISGHVSLFWYQQALGQGPEFLTYFQNEAQLDKSGLPSDRFFAERPEGSVSTLKIQRTQQEDSAVYLCASSLTGTSLYEQYFGPGTRLTVT.

This clone has just a few counts. J is TRBJ2-1 and V is TRBV6-4; 8 bases are a match to TRBD2. The germline V gene encodes CDR1 MRHNA and CDR2 SNTAGT. The CDR3 spans 15 residues. V gave up 0 bases and J gave up 4 bases; unmatched junction bases: 2. The CDR3 DNA reads as TGTGCCAGCAGTGACTCAGGCGGGGGGTACAATGAGCAGTTCTTC. The encoded protein is CASSDSGGGYNEQFF.

The chain links TRBV29-1 to TRBJ2-5, with a weak D call TRBD2 (5 bases). The ends were cut back, 5 bases at V and 5 bases at J, with 15 bases in the middle. The CDR3 is made up of 13 amino acids. Germline assignment: CDR1 SQVTM and CDR2 ANQGSEA. CDR3 residues: CSVIDSGGETQYF. The CDR3 coding sequence is TGCAGCGTTATCGACTCAGGAGGCGAGACCCAGTACTTC. Together with reference TRBV29-1 and TRBJ2-5, the CDR3 gives the full variable domain: SAVISQKPSRDICQRGTSLTIQCQVDSQVTMMFWYRQQPGQSLTLIATANQGSEATYESGFVIDKFPISRPNLTFSTLTVSNMSPEDSSIYLCSVIDSGGETQYFGPGTRLLVL.

This chain links TRBV27 with TRBJ2-3, with 10 nucleotides matching TRBD2. Germline values: CDR1 MNHEY, CDR2 SMNVEV (reference sequence). Trimming took 5 bases from V and 3 from J; bases not matched to a gene: 8. CDR3 size: 16 residues. CDR3 in amino acids: CASSAPLAGLTDTQYF. The CDR3 nucleotides read TGTGCCAGCAGTGCACCACTAGCGGGGTTGACAGATACGCAGTATTTT.

This clone came up a few times. V is TRBV7-2 and J is TRBJ2-7, with 7 positions matching TRBD1. J lost 3 bases, V lost 0 bases, and 5 bases had no gene match. Germline lookup yields CDR1 SGHTA and CDR2 FQGNSA. CDR3 length equals 15 residues. The CDR3 is CASSLAPDRIYEQYF. The CDR3 bases are TGTGCCAGCAGCTTAGCCCCGGACAGGATCTACGAGCAGTACTTC.

The rearrangement joins TRBV18 to TRBJ1-1; a weak D match, TRBD1 (6 bases). Germline-derived CDR1 and CDR2 are KGHSH and LQKENI. This CDR3 contains 15 residues. V was shortened by 3 bases and J by 1 base, with 12 bases between the two germline ends. CDR3 loop: CASSPGLGQNTEAFF. In DNA, the CDR3 is TGTGCCAGCTCACCGGGATTGGGACAGAACACTGAAGCTTTCTTT.